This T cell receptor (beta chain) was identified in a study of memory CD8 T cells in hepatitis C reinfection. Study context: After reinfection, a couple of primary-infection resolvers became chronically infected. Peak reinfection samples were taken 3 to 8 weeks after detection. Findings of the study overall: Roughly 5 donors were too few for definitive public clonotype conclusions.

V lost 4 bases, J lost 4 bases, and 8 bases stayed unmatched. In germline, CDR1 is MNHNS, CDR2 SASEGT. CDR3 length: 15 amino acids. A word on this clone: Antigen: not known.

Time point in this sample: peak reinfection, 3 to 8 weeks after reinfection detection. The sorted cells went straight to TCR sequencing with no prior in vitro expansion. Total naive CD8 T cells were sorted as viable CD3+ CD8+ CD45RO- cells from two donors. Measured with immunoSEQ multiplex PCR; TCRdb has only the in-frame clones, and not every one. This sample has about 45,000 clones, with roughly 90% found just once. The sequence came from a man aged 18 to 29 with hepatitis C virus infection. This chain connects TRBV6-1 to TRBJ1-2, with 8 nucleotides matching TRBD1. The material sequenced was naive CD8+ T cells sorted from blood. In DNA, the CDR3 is TGTGCCAGCAGTGCATCGGTGACAGGGGTCTATGGCTACACCTTC. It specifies CASSASVTGVYGYTF.